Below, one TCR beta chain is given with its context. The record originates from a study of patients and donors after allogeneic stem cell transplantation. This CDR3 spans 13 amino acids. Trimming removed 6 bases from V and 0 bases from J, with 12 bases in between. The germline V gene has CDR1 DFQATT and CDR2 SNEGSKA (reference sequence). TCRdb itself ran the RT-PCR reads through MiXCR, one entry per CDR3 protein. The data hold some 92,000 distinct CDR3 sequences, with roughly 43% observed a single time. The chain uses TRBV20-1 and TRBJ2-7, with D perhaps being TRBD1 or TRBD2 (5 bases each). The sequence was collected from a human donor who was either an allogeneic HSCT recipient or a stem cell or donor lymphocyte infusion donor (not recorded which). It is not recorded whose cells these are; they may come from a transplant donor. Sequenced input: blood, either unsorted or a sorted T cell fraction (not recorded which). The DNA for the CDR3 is TGCAGTGCCAGGGAGTACTTCTCCTACGAGCAGTACTTC. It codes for CSAREYFSYEQYF.